One sample yielded the 32 T cell receptor beta chains listed below, sequenced in a study of T cell responses to AZD1222 COVID-19 vaccine. Data came from immunoSEQ multiplex PCR; TCRdb stores just in-frame clones and leaves some out. The data show under 150,000 clones, around 90% seen once. Sequenced material: peripheral blood, taken 28 days after the second AZD1222 dose. Every receptor here comes from an adult who received the AZD1222 COVID-19 vaccine.

V and J are TRBV6-2 or TRBV6-3 and TRBJ1-1; D call uncertain. The V end lost 2 bases, the J end lost 4 bases, and 8 bases lay between the germline ends. CDR3 length equals 13 residues. Germline-derived CDR1 and CDR2 are MNHEY and SVGEGT. The CDR3 DNA sequence: TGTGCCAGCAGTTACGGTTCCAGCACTGAAGCTTTCTTT. Protein: CASSYGSSTEAFF.

This chain joins TRBV28 and TRBJ1-3, with D perhaps TRBD1 (6 bases). The germline V gene has CDR1 MDHEN and CDR2 SYDVKM. Trimming left V 7 bases short and J 0 bases short, with 16 bases between. This CDR3 has 16 residues. The CDR3 spells CASIEGGVGSGNTIYF. CDR3 DNA: TGTGCCAGCATCGAAGGGGGGGTTGGCTCTGGAAACACCATATATTTT.

The sample holds a few counts of this clone. This chain links TRBV24-1 with TRBJ1-2; no definite D call. The ends were cut back, 3 bases at V and 7 bases at J, with 14 bases in the middle. This CDR3 is built from 14 residues. Looked up from germline, CDR1 is KGHDR and CDR2 is SFDVKD. DNA for the CDR3: TGTGCCACCAGTGATAACATGAGTGAAGGTGGCTACACCTTC. This gives the protein CATSDNMSEGGYTF.

The chain couples TRBV11-2 to TRBJ2-7, with D possibly being TRBD1 or TRBD2 (6 bases each). The CDR3 consists of 16 residues. Between the trimmed V and J ends, which lost 2 bases and 0 bases, there was a span of 14 bases. Germline V gene sequence: CDR1 SGHAT, CDR2 FQNNGV. CDR3 sequence reads: CASSLRGGQSSYEQYF. In DNA, the CDR3 is TGTGCCAGCAGCTTACGGGGAGGACAGAGCTCCTACGAGCAGTACTTC.

Only a few counts were recorded for this clone. V and J are TRBV12-3 or TRBV12-4 and TRBJ1-1; a possible D gene is TRBD1 (5 bases). This CDR3 is built from 12 residues. V lost 2 bases to trimming and J lost 5 bases, with 6 bases between them. For the CDR3, the DNA is TGTGCCAGCAGTTTATCAGGGACTGAAGCTTTCTTT. This gives the protein CASSLSGTEAFF.

The V and J genes are TRBV7-3 and TRBJ1-1; 9 nucleotides line up with TRBD1. Germline values: CDR1 SGHTA, CDR2 FQGTGA. The CDR3 is 15 amino acids. Losses at the gene ends were 4 bases for V and 1 base for J; bases not matched to a gene: 4. The CDR3 region is CASSSPGQGNTEAFF. CDR3 in DNA: TGTGCCAGCAGCTCCCCGGGACAGGGGAACACTGAAGCTTTCTTT.

The rearrangement joins TRBV27 to TRBJ1-6; D is undetermined. Trimming left V 2 bases short and J 3 bases short, with 8 bases between. This CDR3 has 15 amino acids. Germline CDR1 reads MNHEY; CDR2 reads SMNVEV (reference sequence). DNA of the CDR3: TGTGCCAGCAGTTTAAGGTTGCGCTATAATTCACCCCTCCACTTT. It yields the protein CASSLRLRYNSPLHF.

This chain links TRBV5-1 with TRBJ2-7; D not certain. Trimming removed 4 bases at V and 0 bases at J, with 8 bases between. The germline V gene has CDR1 SGHRS and CDR2 YFSETQ. CDR3 length: 13 residues. CDR3 bases: TGCGCCAGCAGCGTTATGAGCTCCTACGAGCAGTACTTC. Translation: CASSVMSSYEQYF.

This rearrangement joins TRBV6-5 to TRBJ1-2, with D uncertain. Trimming took off 5 bases at V and 3 bases at J, with 13 bases between the two ends. In germline, CDR1 is MNHEY, CDR2 SVGAGI. This CDR3 is built from 14 residues. CDR3 in amino acids: CASSPVSGDYGYTF. The CDR3 coding sequence is TGTGCCAGCAGTCCCGTCTCGGGTGACTATGGCTACACCTTC.

The chain carries TRBV3-1 (or the pseudogene TRBV3-2) and TRBJ1-2; possible D gene TRBD1, 5 bases. V lost 0 bases, J lost 3 bases, and 11 bases lay in between. The germline CDR1 and CDR2 sequences are LGHDT and YNNKEL (reference sequence). The CDR3 has 15 residues. The CDR3 loop reads CASSQDWGGDYGYTF. The CDR3 bases are TGTGCCAGCAGCCAAGATTGGGGAGGGGACTATGGCTACACCTTC.

Turning to this clone: A read error may produce the germline difference seen at one junction end. The rearrangement joins TRBV6-1 to TRBJ1-3, with D possibly being TRBD1 (5 bases). This CDR3 is built from 14 residues. The V gene's germline CDR1 is MNHNS and CDR2 SASEGT. The CDR3 protein is CASSEGRGRNTIYF. The DNA of the CDR3 is TGTGCCAGCAGCGAAGGGAGGGGAAGAAACACCATATATTTT.

On this clone itself: The same CDR3 arises from other DNA sequences in this sample as well. The V and J genes are TRBV6-6 and TRBJ1-1; D perhaps matches TRBD1 (5 bases). V lost 4 bases, J lost 5 bases, and 11 bases lay in between. Germline CDR1 reads MNHNY; CDR2 reads SVGAGI (reference sequence). The CDR3 length is 13 residues. The CDR3 DNA reads TGTGCCAGCAGTTGGGGGGGGGAAACTGAAGCTTTCTTT. It yields the protein CASSWGGETEAFF.

J is TRBJ2-3 and V is TRBV19; TRBD2 is a possible D gene (5 bases). Germline loops: CDR1 LNHDA, CDR2 SQIVND (reference sequence). V lost 6 bases and J 0 bases, leaving 10 bases between the germline ends. This CDR3 contains 14 residues. The CDR3 spells CASSPTGSTDTQYF. DNA of the CDR3: TGTGCCAGTAGCCCCACGGGGAGCACAGATACGCAGTATTTT.

CDR3 sequence reads: CASSQGWSTGVHTQYF. The CDR3 coding sequence is TGTGCCAGCAGCCAAGGGTGGTCTACAGGGGTACATACGCAGTATTTT. The chain is built from TRBV3-1 (or the pseudogene TRBV3-2) and TRBJ2-3, with 7 bases identical to TRBD1. CDR3 length: 16 amino acids. Germline CDR1 LGHDT, CDR2 YNNKEL (reference sequence). V lost 1 base and J lost 7; bases outside the gene matches: 11.

The gene calls are TRBV19 and TRBJ2-1; 11 positions agree with TRBD2. Germline lookup yields CDR1 LNHDA and CDR2 SQIVND (reference sequence). With V trimmed by 5 bases and J by 1 base, 1 base remained unmatched. The CDR3 sequence is 15 residues long. CDR3 bases: TGTGCCAGTAGTTCTAGCGGGAGGTCCTACAATGAGCAGTTCTTC. Translation: CASSSSGRSYNEQFF.

The V gene is TRBV5-1, the J gene TRBJ2-5; D is tentatively TRBD1 or TRBD2 (5 bases each). With 4 bases removed from V and 4 bases from J, the gap between germline ends came to 23 bases. CDR1 SGHRS and CDR2 YFSETQ come from the germline V gene. CDR3 size: 17 residues. As DNA, the CDR3 is TGCGCCAGCAGCCAAGGACCTGCAGGGAGTCGGCTAGAGACCCAGTACTTC. Translating gives CASSQGPAGSRLETQYF.

This clone was seen only once. This rearrangement joins TRBV6-5 to TRBJ2-7; perhaps TRBD2 as D (5 bases). The CDR3 has 15 residues. CDR1 is MNHEY, CDR2 SVGAGI, per germline. Trimming left V 2 bases short and J 0 bases short, with 11 bases between. The CDR3 nucleotides read TGTGCCAGCAGTTACACGGGATTCAGCTCCTACGAGCAGTACTTC. This gives the protein CASSYTGFSSYEQYF.

The chain joins TRBV2 to TRBJ1-1; possibly TRBD1 for D (5 bases). V gave up 4 bases and J gave up 2 bases, with 8 bases separating them. CDR1 SNHLY and CDR2 FYNNEI come from the germline V gene. The CDR3 contains 13 residues. The CDR3 loop is CASSGQRNTEAFF. The CDR3 DNA reads as TGTGCCAGCAGTGGACAGAGAAACACTGAAGCTTTCTTT.

This chain joins TRBV7-9 and TRBJ1-2; no definite D call. V was trimmed by 6 bases and J by 5 bases, leaving 16 bases between them. CDR1 SEHNR and CDR2 FQNEAQ come from the germline V gene (reference sequence). There are 14 residues in the CDR3. CDR3 sequence: CASSLTSAPYGYTF. DNA of the CDR3: TGTGCCAGCAGTCTAACCTCCGCACCGTATGGCTACACCTTC.

The rearrangement uses TRBV7-2 and TRBJ1-1; weak D call: TRBD1 (5 bases). Germline loops: CDR1 SGHTA, CDR2 FQGNSA. The CDR3 consists of 15 residues. The V and J ends lost 4 bases and 1 base respectively, with 13 bases between them. The CDR3 spells CASSWGGSGNTEAFF. The CDR3 nucleotides read TGTGCCAGCAGCTGGGGGGGGTCAGGGAACACTGAAGCTTTCTTT.

This clone has more than one count but fewer than ten. The CDR3 reads CASSNGQGDSPLHF. In nucleotides, the CDR3 is TGCGCCAGCAGCAATGGACAGGGTGATTCACCCCTCCACTTT. This sequence joins TRBV5-1 and TRBJ1-6, with 8 bases aligning to TRBD1. Germline-derived CDR1 and CDR2 are SGHRS and YFSETQ. The CDR3 has 14 residues. V lost 4 bases, J lost 8 bases, and 5 bases stayed unmatched. Complete variable domain (other parts from reference TRBV5-1 and TRBJ1-6): KAGVTQTPRYLIKTRGQQVTLSCSPISGHRSVSWYQQTPGQGLQFLFEYFSETQRNKGNFPGRFSGRQFSNSRSEMNVSTLELGDSALYLCASSNGQGDSPLHFGNGTRLTVT.

The chain employs TRBV7-9 and TRBJ1-3; 8 positions match TRBD1. From germline, CDR1 is SEHNR and CDR2 FQNEAQ (reference sequence). Trimming took 5 bases from V and 4 from J; bases not matched to a gene: 4. The CDR3 extends over 14 amino acids. CDR3 in amino acids: CASSLDRVGNTIYF. CDR3 bases: TGTGCCAGCAGCCTGGACAGGGTGGGAAACACCATATATTTT.

The J gene is TRBJ2-2, the V gene TRBV10-1; 7 nucleotides align to TRBD1. This CDR3 is 13 amino acids long. With 3 bases clipped from V and 6 bases from J, the junction kept 1 base outside the gene matches. CDR1 is WNHNN, CDR2 SYGVQD, per germline (reference sequence). CDR3 loop: CASSEQGPGELFF. The CDR3 DNA reads as TGCGCCAGCAGTGAACAGGGGCCCGGGGAGCTGTTTTTT.

The J gene is TRBJ2-1, the V gene TRBV29-1; D gene ambiguous. This CDR3 comprises 11 residues. V was shortened by 4 bases and J by 4 bases, with 5 bases between the two germline ends. CDR1 and CDR2 from the germline V gene are SQVTM and ANQGSEA. The CDR3 DNA is TGCAGCGTTGCACAGTACAATGAGCAGTTCTTC. Translating it yields CSVAQYNEQFF.

J is TRBJ2-1 and V is TRBV18, with D possibly being TRBD1 (5 bases). The germline CDR1 and CDR2 sequences are KGHSH and LQKENI. Trimming removed 3 bases at V and 0 bases at J, with 15 bases between. The CDR3 runs to 17 residues. The CDR3 DNA follows: TGTGCCAGCTCACCCTCGCAGGGTCAGGGCTCCTACAATGAGCAGTTCTTC. This encodes CASSPSQGQGSYNEQFF.

The rearrangement joins TRBV19 to TRBJ2-7; no firm D call. The V end was cut by 0 bases, the J end by 4 bases, with 7 bases between. This CDR3 is 13 amino acids long. The germline CDR1 and CDR2 sequences are LNHDA and SQIVND (reference sequence). The CDR3 coding sequence is TGTGCCAGTAGTATAGATCTGGGGTACGAGCAGTACTTC. Translating gives CASSIDLGYEQYF. Full variable domain (remainder filled in from reference TRBV19 and TRBJ2-7): DGGITQSPKYLFRKEGQNVTLSCEQNLNHDAMYWYRQDPGQGLRLIYYSQIVNDFQKGDIAEGYSVSREKKESFPLTVTSAQKNPTAFYLCASSIDLGYEQYFGPGTRLTVT.

This clone came up a few times. V gene TRBV4-1 combines with J gene TRBJ2-3; D is unresolved. Trimming took off 1 base at V and 1 base at J, with 15 bases between the two ends. The CDR3 has 17 residues. Looked up from germline, CDR1 is MGHRA and CDR2 is YSYEKL. The DNA of the CDR3 is TGCGCCAGCAGCCAAGCTTTCCGGAGACTGCGCACAGATACGCAGTATTTT. This codes for CASSQAFRRLRTDTQYF.

J is TRBJ2-7 and V is TRBV18; TRBD2 might be the D (6 bases). V lost 2 bases, J lost 4 bases, and 12 bases lay in between. Germline V CDR1 and CDR2: KGHSH, LQKENI. This CDR3 has 14 residues. CDR3 in DNA: TGTGCCAGCTCACCAGGGCGGGACCCTTACGAGCAGTACTTC. It translates to CASSPGRDPYEQYF.

The chain is built from TRBV2 and TRBJ2-7; TRBD2 is a possible D gene (5 bases). Germline-derived CDR1 and CDR2 are SNHLY and FYNNEI. The CDR3 runs 15 residues. Trimming took 2 bases from V and 2 from J, leaving 13 bases between them. This chain's CDR3 is CASSESLALTYEQYF. Written as DNA, the CDR3 is TGTGCCAGCAGTGAAAGCCTAGCATTGACCTACGAGCAGTACTTC.

The chain carries TRBV4-3 and TRBJ1-2; D is unresolved. Germline V gives CDR1 LGHNA, CDR2 YSLEER. This CDR3 region has 15 residues. V dropped 0 bases and J dropped 4 bases, with 12 bases sitting between them. CDR3 in DNA: TGCGCCAGCAGCCAAGAAGTCGACATACCCTATGGCTACACCTTC. Translated, it gives CASSQEVDIPYGYTF.

This chain connects TRBV5-1 to TRBJ1-1, with 8 bases fitting TRBD1. Trimming took 2 bases from V and 0 from J; bases not matched to a gene: 9. The germline V gene encodes CDR1 SGHRS and CDR2 YFSETQ. The CDR3 totals 17 residues. CDR3 region: CASSFGQGAHMNTEAFF. CDR3 DNA: TGCGCCAGCAGCTTCGGGCAGGGGGCCCATATGAACACTGAAGCTTTCTTT.

The V call is TRBV24-1, the J call TRBJ2-7; a possible D gene is TRBD2 (6 bases). V dropped 5 bases and J dropped 7 bases, with 17 bases sitting between them. CDR1 and CDR2 (germline): KGHDR, SFDVKD. This CDR3 is 14 amino acids long. The CDR3 DNA is TGTGCCACCAGTGGAAACGGGGGTACGTGGGAGCAGTACTTC. Translation: CATSGNGGTWEQYF.